Below, one TCR beta chain is given with its context. The target antigen is unknown. Treatment noted: some 19 received Ad26.COV2.S at low or high dose, single or two shots; about 5 received placebo; per-sample allocation not given. Specimen acquisition occurred on day 63 following the initial vaccine or placebo injection. Immunization relied on an Ad26 vector, which expressed Wuhan-strain SARS-CoV-2 spike. Profiling relied on immunoSEQ multiplex PCR, and the TCRdb table lists in-frame clones only, not all of them. The sample has about 280,000 clones; about 87% are singletons. The data originate from a study of Ad26.COV2.S vaccination and SARS-CoV-2 variants. Whole-study context: Donor joined the COV1001 Ad26.COV2.S trial arm. Study outcomes and limitations: Spike-specific TCR breadth was greater after Ad26.COV2.S than placebo. Reported post-vaccination CD8+ and CD4+ T cell responses to spike showed substantial breadth.

Here the sequenced sample was peripheral blood, taken in a trial of Ad26.COV2.S vaccine versus placebo. This receptor was identified in a person between 18 and 60 years old who received the Ad26.COV2.S COVID-19 vaccine or a placebo.

This CDR3 is CASRDAGATGNTIYF. Here the CDR3 DNA reads TGTGCCAGCAGGGATGCGGGGGCTACTGGAAACACCATATATTTT. The chain links TRBV11-2 to TRBJ1-3; possible D gene TRBD1, 6 bases. Trimming took off 6 bases at V and 2 bases at J, with 14 bases between the two ends. Germline values: CDR1 SGHAT, CDR2 FQNNGV. CDR3 length equals 15 residues.